The next 18 T cell receptor beta chains were all read from a single sample in a study of blood T cell repertoires in COVID-19. This table comes from immunoSEQ multiplex PCR, and its TCRdb copy is limited to in-frame clones, with some not included. The sample shows approximately 140,000 clones, just over 85% of them seen only once. Sequencing used peripheral blood. These receptors all stem from a woman aged 55 to 70 with acute or convalescent COVID-19.

Of note for this clone: One end of the junction fails to match germline, which may point to a read error. The CDR3 DNA sequence: TGTGCCAGCAGCTTGGGAGGGGGACAGACAAGGTTC. Encoded protein: CASSLGGGQTRF. This rearrangement joins TRBV5-5 to TRBJ2-7; TRBD1 matches 7 bases. The CDR3 contains 12 residues. Germline V gene data show CDR1 as SGHKS and CDR2 as YYEKEE (reference sequence).

V and J are TRBV9 and TRBJ1-2; no reliable D call. Trimming took off 3 bases at V and 8 bases at J, with 17 bases between the two ends. This CDR3 spans 14 amino acids. CDR1 and CDR2 (germline): SGDLS, YYNGEE. The CDR3 region is CASSAGRSSGGYTF. The DNA of the CDR3 is TGTGCCAGCAGCGCCGGGAGATCTAGTGGCGGCTACACCTTC.

The chain has TRBV6-5 and TRBJ2-1; 8 positions match TRBD2. The germline gives CDR1 MNHEY, CDR2 SVGAGI. With 8 bases clipped from V and 7 bases from J, the junction kept 10 bases outside the gene matches. This CDR3 comprises 14 residues. CDR3 protein: CASDGTRGVNEQFF. The CDR3 nucleotides read TGTGCCAGCGATGGGACTAGAGGAGTGAATGAGCAGTTCTTC.

V gene TRBV5-4 combines with J gene TRBJ2-1, with 8 bases identical to TRBD2. The CDR3 spans 19 residues. Germline loops: CDR1 SGHNT, CDR2 YYREEE (reference sequence). The ends lost 0 bases at V and 3 bases at J; junction bases unmatched: 14. The CDR3 region has the DNA TGTGCCAGCAGCTTGGGAGTATTGCGGGGGGCCCGCCGCTACAATGAGCAGTTCTTC. It yields the protein CASSLGVLRGARRYNEQFF.

The chain has TRBV10-2 and TRBJ1-1, with no clear D. Germline V gene lookup returns CDR1 WSHSY and CDR2 SAAADI. V was trimmed by 2 bases and J by 3 bases, leaving 13 bases between them. The CDR3 covers 15 residues. The CDR3 loop is CASSEIYGRDTEAFF. The CDR3 bases are TGCGCCAGCAGTGAGATCTATGGGAGGGACACTGAAGCTTTCTTT.

The chain recombines TRBV19 with TRBJ1-5; 7 bases agree with TRBD1. CDR1 is LNHDA, CDR2 SQIVND, per germline (reference sequence). The CDR3 loop spans 17 amino acids. V lost 2 bases, J lost 0 bases, and 7 bases stayed unmatched. CDR3 region: CASSIRGQLLSNQPQHF. CDR3 nucleotides: TGTGCCAGTAGTATAAGGGGACAGCTCCTTAGCAATCAGCCCCAGCATTTT.

The chain carries TRBV12-5 and TRBJ1-4, with 9 bases lining up with TRBD1. The V and J ends lost 6 bases and 4 bases, in that order; junction bases with no gene match: 3. CDR1 is LGHNT and CDR2 is FRNRAP in the germline V gene. The CDR3 covers 14 residues. Written as DNA, the CDR3 is TGTGCTAGTGGGGGGGGACAGGGTAATGAAAAACTGTTTTTT. Translated, it gives CASGGGQGNEKLFF.

This chain uses TRBV5-6 with TRBJ1-1; 7 bases align to TRBD1. This CDR3 comprises 12 residues. Germline V gives CDR1 SGHDT, CDR2 YYEEEE. V was pared by 4 bases and J by 7 bases, with 4 bases of the junction left unmatched. In DNA form, the CDR3 reads TGTGCCAGCAGCACCGGGACAGATGAAGCTTTCTTT. Residues: CASSTGTDEAFF.

The chain uses TRBV7-9 and TRBJ2-5; D is uncertain. Germline-derived CDR1 and CDR2 are SEHNR and FQNEAQ (reference sequence). CDR3 size: 13 residues. V was shortened by 4 bases and J by 1 base, with 7 bases between the two germline ends. The CDR3: CASSSQVQETQYF. In DNA, the CDR3 is TGTGCCAGCAGCTCCCAGGTCCAAGAGACCCAGTACTTC. The full variable domain, rest sourced from reference TRBV7-9 and TRBJ2-5, is DTGVSQNPRHKITKRGQNVTFRCDPISEHNRLYWYRQTLGQGPEFLTYFQNEAQLEKSRLLSDRFSAERPKGSFSTLEIQRTEQGDSAMYLCASSSQVQETQYFGPGTRLLVL.

The chain combines TRBV6-1 with TRBJ1-2; D unclear. CDR1 is MNHNS, CDR2 SASEGT, per germline. V lost 1 base to trimming and J lost 2 bases, with 17 bases between them. The CDR3 has 17 amino acids. CDR3: CASSEVRTRGWNYGYTF. CDR3 DNA sequence: TGTGCCAGCAGTGAAGTTCGGACTCGCGGGTGGAACTATGGCTACACCTTC.

The gene calls are TRBV2 and TRBJ2-7, with D maybe TRBD2 (5 bases). The CDR3 sequence is 13 residues long. V lost 7 bases and J lost 3, with 13 bases in between. CDR1 and CDR2 (germline): SNHLY, FYNNEI. The CDR3 DNA reads as TGTGCCAGCAATTACGGGGTCTTCTACGAGCAGTACTTC. It yields the protein CASNYGVFYEQYF.

The chain links TRBV5-1 to TRBJ2-1; 7 nucleotides match TRBD2. V lost 4 bases, J lost 7 bases, and 20 bases stayed unmatched. The germline CDR1 and CDR2 sequences are SGHRS and YFSETQ. CDR3 length: 18 amino acids. CDR3 protein: CASSPRGTAGILSNEQFF. The CDR3, as DNA: TGCGCCAGCAGCCCGCGGGGCACAGCGGGGATCCTCTCAAATGAGCAGTTCTTC.

This chain uses TRBV18 with TRBJ2-1, with D unresolved. The CDR3 runs 15 residues. V dropped 4 bases and J dropped 8 bases, with 18 bases sitting between them. The germline V gene has CDR1 KGHSH and CDR2 LQKENI. The CDR3 DNA reads as TGTGCCAGCTCACAAGCCCGGGTCCACGGAGATGAGCAGTTCTTC. It yields the protein CASSQARVHGDEQFF.

The V gene is TRBV9, the J gene TRBJ2-5, with D tentatively TRBD2 (5 bases). Germline CDR1 SGDLS, CDR2 YYNGEE. The CDR3 runs 15 residues. V lost 0 bases to trimming and J lost 4 bases, with 13 bases between them. DNA of the CDR3: TGTGCCAGCAGCGTAGGAGTCGGGGATGCAGAGACCCAGTACTTC. It translates to CASSVGVGDAETQYF. The full variable domain, rest sourced from reference TRBV9 and TRBJ2-5, is DSGVTQTPKHLITATGQRVTLRCSPRSGDLSVYWYQQSLDQGLQFLIQYYNGEERAKGNILERFSAQQFPDLHSELNLSSLELGDSALYFCASSVGVGDAETQYFGPGTRLLVL.

The chain links TRBV13 to TRBJ1-2, with D hard to call. The CDR3 is 14 residues long. Between the trimmed V and J ends, which lost 0 bases and 0 bases, there was a span of 5 bases. Per germline, CDR1 PRHDT and CDR2 FYEKMQ (reference sequence). The CDR3 DNA reads as TGTGCCAGCAGCTTAGGGAGCCCTAACTATGGCTACACCTTC. Protein product: CASSLGSPNYGYTF.

J is TRBJ2-3 and V is TRBV28; D ambiguous. In germline, CDR1 is MDHEN, CDR2 SYDVKM. There are 12 residues in the CDR3. Trimming took 6 bases from V and 6 from J, leaving 10 bases between them. The CDR3, as DNA: TGTGCCAGCAGCCCCTCGCGGGATACGCAGTATTTT. Translation: CASSPSRDTQYF.

V and J are TRBV7-3 and TRBJ2-1, with 13 positions matching TRBD2. With V trimmed by 5 bases and J by 12 bases, 10 bases remained unmatched. The CDR3 has 15 amino acids. Germline V gene data show CDR1 as SGHTA and CDR2 as FQGTGA. For the CDR3, the DNA is TGTGCCAGCAGCCACGGACTAGCGGGGGTTCATGGGCAGTTCTTC. Translating gives CASSHGLAGVHGQFF. Full variable domain (remainder filled in from reference TRBV7-3 and TRBJ2-1): GAGVSQTPSNKVTEKGKYVELRCDPISGHTALYWYRQSLGQGPEFLIYFQGTGAADDSGLPNDRFFAVRPEGSVSTLKIQRTERGDSAVYLCASSHGLAGVHGQFFGPGTRLTVL.

The chain links TRBV27 to TRBJ1-5; TRBD1 might be the D (6 bases). The CDR3 length is 20 residues. From germline, CDR1 is MNHEY and CDR2 SMNVEV (reference sequence). Deletions cut 1 base from V and 6 bases from J, with 28 bases between. Here the CDR3 DNA reads TGTGCCAGCAGTTTATGGCAGTGGTTTGGGGAGGGGGATATAGGTCAGCCCCAGCATTTT. Translated: CASSLWQWFGEGDIGQPQHF.